The entry below gives a single T cell receptor beta chain sequence along with its context. The antigen is not known. These data are taken from a study of cytomegalovirus exposure and HLA in healthy donors. The PCR used 60 Vbeta and 13 Jbeta primers. Here immunoSEQ multiplex PCR was the method, and the copy in TCRdb shows in-frame clones only, minus some. The table lists about 140,000 clones, approximately 80% of them singletons, with less than 5% in the top ten. Notes on the study in general: Analyses of presence and absence presupposed an approximately uniform sequencing depth across donors. Sequences of the TCR beta chain were said to predict the HLA-A and HLA-B alleles of most subjects accurately.

What was sequenced was PBMCs. This TCR came from a male donor in good health and CMV-seronegative.

CDR3 amino acids: CSGGTSGWGTNEQFF. The CDR3 nucleotides read TGCAGCGGCGGGACTAGCGGTTGGGGGACCAATGAGCAGTTCTTC. The rearrangement links TRBV29-1 to TRBJ2-1; 11 bases are a match to TRBD2. Germline V gene lookup returns CDR1 SQVTM and CDR2 ANQGSEA. The V gene end was trimmed by 7 bases and the J gene end by 6 bases; junction bases not matched to a gene: 11. This CDR3 has 15 residues.